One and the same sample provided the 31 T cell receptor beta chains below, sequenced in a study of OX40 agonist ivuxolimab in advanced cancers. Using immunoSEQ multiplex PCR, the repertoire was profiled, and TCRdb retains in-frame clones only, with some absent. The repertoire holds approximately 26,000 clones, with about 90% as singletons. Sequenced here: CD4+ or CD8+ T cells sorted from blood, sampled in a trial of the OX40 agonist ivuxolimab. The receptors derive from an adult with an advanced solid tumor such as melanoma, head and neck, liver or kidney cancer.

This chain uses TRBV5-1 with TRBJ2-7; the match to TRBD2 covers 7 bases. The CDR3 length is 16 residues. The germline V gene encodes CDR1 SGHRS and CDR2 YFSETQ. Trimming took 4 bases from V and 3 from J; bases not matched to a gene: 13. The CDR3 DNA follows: TGCGCCAGCAGCCTCCTCCGGGCGGGAGAGGTCTACGAGCAGTACTTC. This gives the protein CASSLLRAGEVYEQYF.

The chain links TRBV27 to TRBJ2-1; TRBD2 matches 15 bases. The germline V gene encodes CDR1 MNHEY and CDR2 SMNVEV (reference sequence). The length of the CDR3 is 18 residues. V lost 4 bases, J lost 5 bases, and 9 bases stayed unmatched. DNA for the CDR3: TGTGCCAGCAGTTCCGGACTAGCGGGAGGGCCATATCACAATGAGCAGTTCTTC. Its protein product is CASSSGLAGGPYHNEQFF.

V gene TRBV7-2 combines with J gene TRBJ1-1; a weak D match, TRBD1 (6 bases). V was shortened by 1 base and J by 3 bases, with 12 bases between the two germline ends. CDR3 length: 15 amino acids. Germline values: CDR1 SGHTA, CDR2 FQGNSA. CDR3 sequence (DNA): TGTGCCAGCAGCTTAGTGGACAGTCGTTACACTGAAGCTTTCTTT. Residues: CASSLVDSRYTEAFF.

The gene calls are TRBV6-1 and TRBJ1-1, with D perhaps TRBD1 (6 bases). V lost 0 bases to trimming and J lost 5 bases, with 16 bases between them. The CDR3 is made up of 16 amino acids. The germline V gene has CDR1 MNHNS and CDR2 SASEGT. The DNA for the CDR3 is TGTGCCAGCAGTGAAGCGCCGGGCAGGGGTGTGACTGAAGCTTTCTTT. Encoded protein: CASSEAPGRGVTEAFF.

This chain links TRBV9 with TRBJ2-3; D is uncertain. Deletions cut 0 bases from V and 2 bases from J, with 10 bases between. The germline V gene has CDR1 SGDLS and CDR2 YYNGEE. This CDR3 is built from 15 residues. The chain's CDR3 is CASSVEGSPTDTQYF. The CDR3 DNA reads TGTGCCAGCAGCGTAGAGGGCAGCCCCACAGATACGCAGTATTTT. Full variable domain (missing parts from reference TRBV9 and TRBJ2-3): DSGVTQTPKHLITATGQRVTLRCSPRSGDLSVYWYQQSLDQGLQFLIQYYNGEERAKGNILERFSAQQFPDLHSELNLSSLELGDSALYFCASSVEGSPTDTQYFGPGTRLTVL.

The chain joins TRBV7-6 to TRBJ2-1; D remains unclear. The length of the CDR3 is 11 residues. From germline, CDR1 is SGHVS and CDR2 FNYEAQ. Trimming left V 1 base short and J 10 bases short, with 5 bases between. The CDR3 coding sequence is TGTGCCAGCAGCTTAGGGAAGGAGCAGTTCTTC. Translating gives CASSLGKEQFF.

The DNA of the CDR3 is TGTGCCAGCAGCGTGGGACAGGTACTCACAGATACGCAGTATTTT. It translates to CASSVGQVLTDTQYF. The V call is TRBV6-1, the J call TRBJ2-3, with TRBD1 identical over 8 bases. This CDR3 region has 15 residues. Germline V gives CDR1 MNHNS, CDR2 SASEGT. V lost 6 bases and J lost 2; bases outside the gene matches: 7.

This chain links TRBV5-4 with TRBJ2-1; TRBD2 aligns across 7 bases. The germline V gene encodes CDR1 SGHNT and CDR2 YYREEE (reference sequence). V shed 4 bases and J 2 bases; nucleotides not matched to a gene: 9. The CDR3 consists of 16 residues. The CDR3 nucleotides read TGTGCCAGCAGCCCAAGGACTAGTGGGACCTACAATGAGCAGTTCTTC. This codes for CASSPRTSGTYNEQFF.

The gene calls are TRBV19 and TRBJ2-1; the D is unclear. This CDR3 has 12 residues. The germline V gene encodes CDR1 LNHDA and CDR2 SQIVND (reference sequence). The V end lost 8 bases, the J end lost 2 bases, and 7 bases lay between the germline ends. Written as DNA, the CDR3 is TGTGCCAGTCGGGTCACCTACAATGAGCAGTTCTTC. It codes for CASRVTYNEQFF.

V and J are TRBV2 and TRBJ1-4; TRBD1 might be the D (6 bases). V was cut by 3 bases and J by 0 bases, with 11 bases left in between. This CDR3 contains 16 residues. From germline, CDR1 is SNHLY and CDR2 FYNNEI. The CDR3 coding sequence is TGTGCCAGCAGTGATATTGGGGGCCCAACTAATGAAAAACTGTTTTTT. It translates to CASSDIGGPTNEKLFF.

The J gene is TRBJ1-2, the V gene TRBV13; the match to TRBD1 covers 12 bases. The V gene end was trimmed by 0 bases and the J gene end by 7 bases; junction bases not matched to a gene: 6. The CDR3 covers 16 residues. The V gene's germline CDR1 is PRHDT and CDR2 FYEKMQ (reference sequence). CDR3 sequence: CASSLGRGTGGSGYTF. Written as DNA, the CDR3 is TGTGCCAGCAGCTTAGGCCGGGGGACAGGGGGCAGTGGCTACACCTTC.

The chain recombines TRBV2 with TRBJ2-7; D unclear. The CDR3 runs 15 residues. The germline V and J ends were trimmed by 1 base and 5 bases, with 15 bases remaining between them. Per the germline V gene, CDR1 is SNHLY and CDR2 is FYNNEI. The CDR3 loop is CASSEEIDRPHEQYF. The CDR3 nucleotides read TGTGCCAGCAGTGAAGAGATAGATCGTCCCCACGAGCAGTACTTC.

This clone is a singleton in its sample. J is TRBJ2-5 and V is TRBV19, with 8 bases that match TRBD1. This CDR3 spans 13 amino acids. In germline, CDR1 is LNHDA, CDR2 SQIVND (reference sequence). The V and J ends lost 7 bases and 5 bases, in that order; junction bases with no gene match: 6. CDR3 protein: CASTSRGQETQYF. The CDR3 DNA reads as TGTGCCAGTACCTCCAGGGGGCAGGAGACCCAGTACTTC.

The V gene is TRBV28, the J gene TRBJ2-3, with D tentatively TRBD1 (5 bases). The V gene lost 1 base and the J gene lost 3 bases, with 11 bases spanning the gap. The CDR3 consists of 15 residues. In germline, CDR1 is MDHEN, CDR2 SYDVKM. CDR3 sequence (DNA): TGTGCCAGCAGTTTATTCTCAGGGCGTACAGATACGCAGTATTTT. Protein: CASSLFSGRTDTQYF.

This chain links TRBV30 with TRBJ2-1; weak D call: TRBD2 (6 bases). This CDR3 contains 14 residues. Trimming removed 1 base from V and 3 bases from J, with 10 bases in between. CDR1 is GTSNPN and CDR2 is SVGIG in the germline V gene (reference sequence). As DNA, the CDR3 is TGTGCCTGGAGTGACGGTAGCGGCTACAATGAGCAGTTCTTC. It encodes CAWSDGSGYNEQFF.

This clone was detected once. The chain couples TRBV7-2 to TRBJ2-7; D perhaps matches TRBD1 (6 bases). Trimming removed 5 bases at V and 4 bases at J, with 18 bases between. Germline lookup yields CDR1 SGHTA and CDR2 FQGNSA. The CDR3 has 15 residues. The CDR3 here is CASSGLDSVKYEQYF. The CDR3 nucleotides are TGTGCCAGCAGCGGGCTGGACAGCGTTAAGTACGAGCAGTACTTC.

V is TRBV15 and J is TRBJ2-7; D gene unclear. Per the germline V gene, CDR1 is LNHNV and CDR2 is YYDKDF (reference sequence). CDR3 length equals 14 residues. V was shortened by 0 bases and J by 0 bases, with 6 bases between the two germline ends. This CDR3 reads CATSRDWNSYEQYF. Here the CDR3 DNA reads TGTGCCACCAGCAGAGATTGGAACTCCTACGAGCAGTACTTC.

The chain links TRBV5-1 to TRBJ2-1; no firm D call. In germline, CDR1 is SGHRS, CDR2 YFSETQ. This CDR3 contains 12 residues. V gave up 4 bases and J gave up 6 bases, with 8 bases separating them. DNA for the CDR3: TGCGCCAGCAGCCCTGACGGCAATGAGCAGTTCTTC. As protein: CASSPDGNEQFF.

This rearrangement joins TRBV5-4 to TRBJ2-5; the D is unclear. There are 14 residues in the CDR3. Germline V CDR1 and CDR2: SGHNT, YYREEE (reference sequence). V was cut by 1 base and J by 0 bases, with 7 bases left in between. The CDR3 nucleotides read TGTGCCAGCAGCTTGTTTTGGGACCAAGAGACCCAGTACTTC. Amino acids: CASSLFWDQETQYF. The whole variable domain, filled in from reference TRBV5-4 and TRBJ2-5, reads ETGVTQSPTHLIKTRGQQVTLRCSSQSGHNTVSWYQQALGQGPQFIFQYYREEENGRGNFPPRFSGLQFPNYSSELNVNALELDDSALYLCASSLFWDQETQYFGPGTRLLVL.

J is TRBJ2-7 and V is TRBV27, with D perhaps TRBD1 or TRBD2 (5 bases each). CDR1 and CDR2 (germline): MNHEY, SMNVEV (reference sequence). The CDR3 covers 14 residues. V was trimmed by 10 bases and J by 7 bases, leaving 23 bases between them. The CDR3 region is CATGPIPPSGEQYF. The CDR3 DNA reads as TGTGCCACGGGACCCATACCCCCCTCGGGGGAGCAGTACTTC.

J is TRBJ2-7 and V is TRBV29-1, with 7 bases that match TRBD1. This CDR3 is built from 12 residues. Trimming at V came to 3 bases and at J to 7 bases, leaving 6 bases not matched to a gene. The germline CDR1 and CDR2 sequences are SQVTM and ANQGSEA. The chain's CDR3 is CSVDWTGGEQYF. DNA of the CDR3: TGCAGCGTTGATTGGACAGGAGGTGAGCAGTACTTC.

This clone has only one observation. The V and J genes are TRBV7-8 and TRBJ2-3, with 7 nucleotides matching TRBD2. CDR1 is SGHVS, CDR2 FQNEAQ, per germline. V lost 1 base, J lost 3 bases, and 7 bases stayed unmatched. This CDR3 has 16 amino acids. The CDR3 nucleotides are TGTGCCAGCAGCTTAGTGCCAGCGGGAAATACAGATACGCAGTATTTT. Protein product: CASSLVPAGNTDTQYF.

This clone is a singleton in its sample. This CDR3 is CASSPAGSWSYEQYF. In nucleotides, the CDR3 is TGTGCCAGCAGCCCCGCCGGGTCTTGGTCCTACGAGCAGTACTTC. The chain recombines TRBV5-4 with TRBJ2-7; D call uncertain. V was clipped by 4 bases and J by 1 base, with 15 bases between them. The CDR3 is 15 residues long. CDR1 is SGHNT and CDR2 is YYREEE in the germline V gene (reference sequence).

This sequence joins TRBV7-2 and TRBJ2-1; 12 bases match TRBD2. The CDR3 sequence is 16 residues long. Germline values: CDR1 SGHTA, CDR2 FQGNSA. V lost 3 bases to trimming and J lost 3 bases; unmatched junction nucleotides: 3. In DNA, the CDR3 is TGTGCCAGCAGCTTTGGACTAGCGGGAAGCTACAATGAGCAGTTCTTC. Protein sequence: CASSFGLAGSYNEQFF.

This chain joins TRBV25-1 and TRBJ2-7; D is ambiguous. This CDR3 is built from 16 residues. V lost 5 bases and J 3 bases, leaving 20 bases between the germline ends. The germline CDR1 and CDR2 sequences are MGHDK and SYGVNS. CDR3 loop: CASSMNQIRNFYEQYF. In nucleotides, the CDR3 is TGTGCCAGCAGTATGAACCAAATTCGTAATTTCTACGAGCAGTACTTC.

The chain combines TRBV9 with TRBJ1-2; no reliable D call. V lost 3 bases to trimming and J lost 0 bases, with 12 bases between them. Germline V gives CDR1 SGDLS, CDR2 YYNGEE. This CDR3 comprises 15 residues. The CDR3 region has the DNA TGTGCCAGCAGCGCCACGGACGGAACTAACTATGGCTACACCTTC. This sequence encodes CASSATDGTNYGYTF.

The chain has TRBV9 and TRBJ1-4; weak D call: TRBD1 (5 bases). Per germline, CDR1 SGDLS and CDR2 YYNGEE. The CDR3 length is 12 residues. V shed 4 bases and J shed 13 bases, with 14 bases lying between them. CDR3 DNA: TGTGCCAGCAGCCCAAACACCGGGGGACTGTTTTTT. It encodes CASSPNTGGLFF.

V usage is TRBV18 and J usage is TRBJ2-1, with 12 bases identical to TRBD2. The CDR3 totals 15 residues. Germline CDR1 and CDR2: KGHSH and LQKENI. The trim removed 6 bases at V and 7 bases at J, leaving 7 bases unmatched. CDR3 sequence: CASSFASGRVNEQFF. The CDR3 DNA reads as TGTGCCAGCTCGTTCGCTAGCGGGAGGGTGAATGAGCAGTTCTTC.

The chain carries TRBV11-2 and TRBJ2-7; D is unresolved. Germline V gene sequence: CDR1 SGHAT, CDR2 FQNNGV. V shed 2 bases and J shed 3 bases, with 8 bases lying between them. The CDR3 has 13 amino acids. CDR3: CASSLPWDYEQYF. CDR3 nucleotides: TGTGCCAGCAGCTTACCCTGGGACTACGAGCAGTACTTC.

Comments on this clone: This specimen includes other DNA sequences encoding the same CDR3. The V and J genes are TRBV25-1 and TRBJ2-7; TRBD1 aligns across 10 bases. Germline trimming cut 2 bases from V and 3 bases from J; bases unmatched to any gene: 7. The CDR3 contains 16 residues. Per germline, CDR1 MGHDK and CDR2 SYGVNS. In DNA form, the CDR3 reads TGTGCCAGCAGTGAAGCCGGGACAGGGGTTAACTACGAGCAGTACTTC. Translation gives CASSEAGTGVNYEQYF.

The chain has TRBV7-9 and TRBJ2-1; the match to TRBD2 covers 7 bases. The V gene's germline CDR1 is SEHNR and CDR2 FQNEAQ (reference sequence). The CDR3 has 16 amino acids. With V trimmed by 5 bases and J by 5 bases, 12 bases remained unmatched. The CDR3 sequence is CASSRTSGKTDNEQFF. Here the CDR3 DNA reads TGTGCCAGCAGCAGAACCAGCGGGAAAACGGACAATGAGCAGTTCTTC.